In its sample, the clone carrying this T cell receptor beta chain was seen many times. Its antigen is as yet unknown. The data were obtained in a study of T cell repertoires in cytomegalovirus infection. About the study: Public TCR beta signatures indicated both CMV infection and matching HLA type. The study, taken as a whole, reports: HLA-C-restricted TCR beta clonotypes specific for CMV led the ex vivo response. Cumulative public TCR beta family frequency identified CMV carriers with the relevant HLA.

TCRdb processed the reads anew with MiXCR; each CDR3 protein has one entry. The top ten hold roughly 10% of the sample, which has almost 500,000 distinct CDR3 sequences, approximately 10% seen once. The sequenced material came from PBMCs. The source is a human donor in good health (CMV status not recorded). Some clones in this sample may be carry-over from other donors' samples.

CDR3 residues: CASSLSSLPGTGETQYF. CDR3 in DNA: TGTGCCAGCAGTCTCTCTAGCCTACCCGGGACAGGAGAGACCCAGTACTTC. The genes are TRBV28 and TRBJ2-5; 8 positions agree with TRBD1. The CDR3 consists of 17 residues. With 5 bases clipped from V and 4 bases from J, the junction kept 15 bases outside the gene matches. Germline CDR1 reads MDHEN; CDR2 reads SYDVKM.